The 25 T cell receptor beta chains presented below share a single source sample, sequenced in a study of CD8 T cells in ankylosing spondylitis. Study findings and constraints: About 8 highly homologous variants made up a TCR beta motif that seemed to typify ankylosing spondylitis blood.

Their specific antigens are unknown. One entry per CDR3 protein results from TCRdb running MiXCR on the 5' RACE reads. The data hold some 840,000 distinct CDR3 sequences, with approximately 12% observed a single time. The sample comprised blood, either unsorted or a sorted T cell fraction (not recorded which). These receptors were collected from a male donor with ankylosing spondylitis.

This clonotype was recorded a few times. The chain has TRBV29-1 and TRBJ2-1; maybe TRBD1 (6 bases). With 3 bases removed from V and 2 bases from J, the gap between germline ends came to 20 bases. Germline CDR1 reads SQVTM; CDR2 reads ANQGSEA. This CDR3 is built from 17 residues. The DNA for the CDR3 is TGCAGCGTTGAGGGGGCCCTGACAGTCAACCCCTACAATGAGCAGTTCTTC. Amino acid sequence: CSVEGALTVNPYNEQFF.

This sequence joins TRBV10-3 and TRBJ1-5; 9 bases line up with TRBD1. V lost 3 bases, J lost 5 bases, and 2 bases stayed unmatched. This CDR3 region has 14 residues. Germline V gives CDR1 ENHRY, CDR2 SYGVKD. CDR3 in DNA: TGTGCCATCAGTGACCGGACAGGGGATCAGCCCCAGCATTTT. It translates to CAISDRTGDQPQHF.

This sequence joins TRBV4-2 and TRBJ1-5; D is unclear. Germline CDR1 LGHNA, CDR2 YNFKEQ. This CDR3 has 14 residues. The ends were cut back, 0 bases at V and 4 bases at J, with 7 bases in the middle. The CDR3 protein is CASSQDKGNQPQHF. CDR3 DNA: TGTGCCAGCAGCCAAGATAAAGGAAATCAGCCCCAGCATTTT.

This clonotype has more than one count but fewer than ten. The chain recombines TRBV6-1 with TRBJ1-1; D gene uncertain. Germline V gene data show CDR1 as MNHNS and CDR2 as SASEGT. The CDR3 has 14 amino acids. V was shortened by 1 base and J by 3 bases, with 9 bases between the two germline ends. CDR3 bases: TGTGCCAGCAGTGAAGAGGCATGGGACACTGAAGCTTTCTTT. Encoded protein: CASSEEAWDTEAFF.

The V gene is TRBV20-1, the J gene TRBJ1-1, with a tentative D call TRBD1 (6 bases). The CDR3 is made up of 13 amino acids. V lost 3 bases, J lost 1 base, and 9 bases lay in between. Germline V lookup: CDR1 DFQATT, CDR2 SNEGSKA (reference sequence). The CDR3 DNA follows: TGCAGTGCTAGCCGGGACAAGAACACTGAAGCTTTCTTT. This sequence encodes CSASRDKNTEAFF.

This clonotype occurred many times. The chain recombines TRBV20-1 with TRBJ2-1, with 10 bases aligning to TRBD2. The CDR3 covers 14 residues. Germline loops: CDR1 DFQATT, CDR2 SNEGSKA (reference sequence). The trim removed 8 bases at V and 6 bases at J, leaving 10 bases unmatched. The CDR3 spells CSPSPWTSGNEQFF. The CDR3 DNA reads TGCAGTCCATCCCCTTGGACTAGCGGCAATGAGCAGTTCTTC.

This clonotype was detected a few times. The chain employs TRBV20-1 and TRBJ2-2; D is unclear. Trimming removed 1 base from V and 0 bases from J, with 9 bases in between. The CDR3 length is 15 residues. The germline gives CDR1 DFQATT, CDR2 SNEGSKA (reference sequence). The CDR3 here is CSARGGRANTGELFF. In nucleotides, the CDR3 is TGCAGTGCTAGAGGTGGCAGAGCGAACACCGGGGAGCTGTTTTTT.

The chain recombines TRBV5-1 with TRBJ2-3, with 7 bases fitting TRBD2. The V segment lost 6 bases and the J segment 2 bases; nucleotides outside the gene matches: 6. Germline V gene lookup returns CDR1 SGHRS and CDR2 YFSETQ. The CDR3 covers 14 residues. In DNA, the CDR3 is TGCGCCAGCAACTGGGGGGGACCCACAGATACGCAGTATTTT. As protein: CASNWGGPTDTQYF.

This clonotype was seen many times. V gene TRBV6-5 combines with J gene TRBJ1-5; D gene uncertain. This CDR3 is built from 14 residues. V was pared by 2 bases and J by 3 bases, with 8 bases between. The germline CDR1 and CDR2 sequences are MNHEY and SVGAGI. CDR3: CASSYRVANQPQHF. The CDR3, as DNA: TGTGCCAGCAGTTACCGGGTGGCCAATCAGCCCCAGCATTTT.

This clonotype appeared a few times. The chain joins TRBV7-3 to TRBJ1-1; no clear D gene. The length of the CDR3 is 12 residues. V lost 3 bases and J 3 bases, leaving 5 bases between the germline ends. Germline loops: CDR1 SGHTA, CDR2 FQGTGA. CDR3 sequence (DNA): TGTGCCAGCAGCTTTTTCTACACTGAAGCTTTCTTT. This encodes CASSFFYTEAFF.

This clonotype came up many times. The chain links TRBV12-3 or TRBV12-4 to TRBJ2-7; no reliable D call. Trimming left V 5 bases short and J 3 bases short, with 8 bases between. The CDR3 length is 12 residues. The CDR3 region has the DNA TGTGCCAGCAGTGTTCAGGACTACGAGCAGTACTTC. Translated: CASSVQDYEQYF.

This clonotype was seen repeatedly, ten times or more. This sequence joins TRBV10-3 and TRBJ2-3; D possibly corresponds to TRBD2 (5 bases). There are 16 residues in the CDR3. The V and J ends lost 0 bases and 2 bases respectively, with 12 bases between them. Germline loops: CDR1 ENHRY, CDR2 SYGVKD. The CDR3 DNA sequence: TGTGCCATCAGTGAGTCCCCGGACTCTTTCACAGATACGCAGTATTTT. Protein product: CAISESPDSFTDTQYF.

V is TRBV11-1 and J is TRBJ2-1; D remains unclear. The CDR3 is 13 amino acids. Germline CDR1 is SGHAT and CDR2 is FQDESV (reference sequence). V gave up 1 base and J gave up 9 bases, with 10 bases separating them. The CDR3 bases are TGTGCCAGCAGCTTAGAGGTGGGTGGTGAGCAGTTCTTC. Protein product: CASSLEVGGEQFF.

Many counts were recorded for this clonotype. The genes are TRBV7-7 and TRBJ2-2, with a tentative D call TRBD2 (5 bases). CDR1 and CDR2 from the germline V gene are SSHAT and FNYEAQ (reference sequence). V lost 3 bases, J lost 1 base, and 6 bases lay in between. The length of the CDR3 is 14 residues. CDR3 amino acids: CASSLGVNTGELFF. The CDR3, as DNA: TGTGCCAGCAGCTTGGGAGTGAACACCGGGGAGCTGTTTTTT.

The CDR3 loop reads CASSQDSRLAGGNNEQFF. For the CDR3, the DNA is TGCGCCAGCAGCCAAGATTCAAGACTAGCGGGAGGAAACAATGAGCAGTTCTTC. The rearrangement uses TRBV4-1 and TRBJ2-1, with 13 bases fitting TRBD2. Trimming at V came to 0 bases and at J to 5 bases, leaving 7 bases not matched to a gene. Per the germline V gene, CDR1 is MGHRA and CDR2 is YSYEKL. The CDR3 totals 18 residues.

The count of this clonotype is one. This sequence may be a read error, since a much larger clone differs from it by one base. V gene TRBV5-1 combines with J gene TRBJ1-6; no reliable D call. From germline, CDR1 is SGHRS and CDR2 YFSETQ. This CDR3 contains 14 residues. Trimming pared 0 bases from V and 7 bases from J, leaving 8 bases between. The CDR3 protein is CASSLDARNSPLHF. CDR3 in DNA: TGCGCCAGCAGCTTGGATGCCAGGAATTCACCCCTCCACTTT.

This clonotype was recorded at least ten times. The J gene is TRBJ1-5, the V gene TRBV5-1, with D possibly matching TRBD1 (6 bases). Germline assignment: CDR1 SGHRS and CDR2 YFSETQ. The germline V and J ends were trimmed by 2 bases and 1 base, with 10 bases remaining between them. The CDR3 spans 15 residues. The CDR3 loop reads CASSLQGGSNQPQHF. In DNA, the CDR3 is TGCGCCAGCAGCTTACAGGGAGGAAGCAATCAGCCCCAGCATTTT.

The chain employs TRBV14 and TRBJ2-7; TRBD1 aligns across 7 bases. This CDR3 region has 17 residues. V was clipped by 4 bases and J by 5 bases; unmatched bases: 17. From germline, CDR1 is SGHDN and CDR2 FVKESK. The CDR3 nucleotides are TGTGCCAGCAGCCCCGGGACAGTAAGAGGGGCTGGCGACGAGCAGTACTTC. Protein sequence: CASSPGTVRGAGDEQYF.

The rearrangement uses TRBV9 and TRBJ1-2; D might be TRBD1 (6 bases). This CDR3 region has 17 residues. V shed 3 bases and J shed 1 base, with 19 bases lying between them. Germline CDR1 reads SGDLS; CDR2 reads YYNGEE. CDR3 bases: TGTGCCAGCAGCGGAAACTCGGACAGAAAAATTAACTATGGCTACACCTTC. Amino acid sequence: CASSGNSDRKINYGYTF. Variable domain in full (rest from reference TRBV9 and TRBJ1-2): DSGVTQTPKHLITATGQRVTLRCSPRSGDLSVYWYQQSLDQGLQFLIQYYNGEERAKGNILERFSAQQFPDLHSELNLSSLELGDSALYFCASSGNSDRKINYGYTFGSGTRLTVV.

V usage is TRBV7-2 and J usage is TRBJ1-2; no firm D call. Germline loops: CDR1 SGHTA, CDR2 FQGNSA. The CDR3 has 11 amino acids. Trimming pared 2 bases from V and 11 bases from J, leaving 9 bases between. The CDR3 DNA reads as TGTGCCAGCAGCTTATATACTAAGTACACCTTC. Protein product: CASSLYTKYTF.

V is TRBV12-3 or TRBV12-4 and J is TRBJ1-1, with D tentatively TRBD1 (5 bases). V was pared by 0 bases and J by 5 bases, with 10 bases between. The CDR3 consists of 14 residues. The CDR3 reads CASSLALGVTEAFF. DNA for the CDR3: TGTGCCAGCAGTTTAGCGCTGGGGGTGACTGAAGCTTTCTTT.

This clonotype has a handful of counts. The chain joins TRBV6-1 to TRBJ1-1; D is uncertain. V lost 4 bases and J lost 3, with 12 bases in between. CDR1 and CDR2 from the germline V gene are MNHNS and SASEGT. This CDR3 spans 14 amino acids. The CDR3 sequence is CASSVRLRDTEAFF. The CDR3 DNA reads TGTGCCAGCAGTGTTCGCCTTCGGGACACTGAAGCTTTCTTT.

This clonotype turned up a few times. This chain connects TRBV15 to TRBJ2-7; 8 nucleotides align to TRBD1. J lost 4 bases, V lost 4 bases, and 9 bases had no gene match. The CDR3 runs 15 residues. Per the germline V gene, CDR1 is LNHNV and CDR2 is YYDKDF (reference sequence). This CDR3 is CATSISPTGEYEQYF. For the CDR3, the DNA is TGTGCCACCAGCATCAGCCCGACAGGGGAGTACGAGCAGTACTTC.

This clonotype was observed many times. The genes are TRBV5-1 and TRBJ1-1; tentatively, D is TRBD1 (5 bases). This CDR3 has 11 residues. Trimming shortened V by 6 bases and J by 11 bases, and 14 bases separated the two germline ends. CDR1 and CDR2 (germline): SGHRS, YFSETQ. The chain's CDR3 is CASMRSGVAFF. The CDR3 nucleotides are TGCGCCAGCATGCGATCGGGGGTCGCTTTCTTT.

This clonotype was seen a few times. The chain has TRBV6-1 and TRBJ1-5; unclear D gene. The CDR3 covers 13 residues. Germline CDR1 MNHNS, CDR2 SASEGT. The V gene lost 10 bases and the J gene lost 3 bases, with 13 bases spanning the gap. DNA for the CDR3: TGTGCCACCTCAGGACGGGTCAATCAGCCCCAGCATTTT. Translating it yields CATSGRVNQPQHF.